A selection of T cell receptor beta chains follows, all from one sample in a study of Ad26.COV2.S vaccination and SARS-CoV-2 variants. Using immunoSEQ multiplex PCR, the repertoire was profiled, and TCRdb retains in-frame clones only, with some absent. The table records about 320,000 clones, roughly 90% of them present only once. Material: peripheral blood, obtained in a trial of Ad26.COV2.S vaccine versus placebo. All receptors derive from a person between 18 and 65 years old who received the Ad26.COV2.S COVID-19 vaccine or a placebo. CDR3s include the opening cysteine and the closing phenylalanine or tryptophan.

j_gene: TRBJ1-2; len: 15; v_gene: TRBV6-6; CDR3aa: CASIKEGTANYGYTF
j_gene: TRBJ2-3; len: 17; v_gene: TRBV11-3; CDR3aa: CASSLRGPSGGADTQYF
j_gene: TRBJ1-2; len: 12; v_gene: TRBV27; CDR3aa: CASRSGHDGYTF
j_gene: TRBJ1-1; len: 15; v_gene: TRBV25-1; CDR3aa: CASSEEQGPLTEAFF
j_gene: TRBJ2-1; len: 14; v_gene: TRBV7-8; CDR3aa: CASSRAGVLDEQFF
j_gene: TRBJ1-3; len: 14; v_gene: TRBV30; CDR3aa: CAWSLAGVGNTIYF
j_gene: TRBJ2-5; len: 11; v_gene: TRBV27; CDR3aa: CASSLGETQYF
j_gene: TRBJ1-5; len: 14; v_gene: TRBV3-1/TRBV3-2; CDR3aa: CASSPRRANQPQHF
j_gene: TRBJ1-2; len: 13; v_gene: TRBV5-1; CDR3aa: CASSLLTGDGYTF
j_gene: TRBJ1-2; len: 15; v_gene: TRBV4-1; CDR3aa: CASSQDRVTDYGYTF
j_gene: TRBJ2-6; len: 16; v_gene: TRBV4-3; CDR3aa: CASSQALGAGANVLTF
j_gene: TRBJ2-3; len: 18; v_gene: TRBV11-2; CDR3aa: CASSPRGRAPVGLDTQYF
j_gene: TRBJ1-4; len: 14; v_gene: TRBV19; CDR3aa: CASRTDSLNGKLFF
j_gene: TRBJ2-7; len: 12; v_gene: TRBV3-1/TRBV3-2; CDR3aa: CASSPSGGEQYF
j_gene: TRBJ1-4; len: 15; v_gene: TRBV1; CDR3aa: CTSSLEGQRGEKLFF
j_gene: TRBJ2-3; len: 16; v_gene: TRBV19; CDR3aa: CASSPRQGGSTDTQYF
j_gene: TRBJ1-2; len: 15; v_gene: TRBV7-2; CDR3aa: CASSPQTGGGWGYTF
j_gene: TRBJ1-2; len: 16; v_gene: TRBV3-1/TRBV3-2; CDR3aa: CASSQVGHPPEDGYTF
j_gene: TRBJ2-7; len: 20; v_gene: TRBV4-3; CDR3aa: CASSQEWKGPTSLSSYEQYF
j_gene: TRBJ2-7; len: 12; v_gene: TRBV11-2; CDR3aa: CASSRQLSEQYF
j_gene: TRBJ1-1; len: 15; v_gene: TRBV11-3; CDR3aa: CASSHWTVRNTEAFF
j_gene: TRBJ2-2; len: 19; v_gene: TRBV7-8; CDR3aa: CASSLVRISRQLHTGELFF
j_gene: TRBJ2-7; len: 15; v_gene: TRBV10-3; CDR3aa: CAISESRGEGAEQYF
j_gene: TRBJ2-3; len: 15; v_gene: TRBV7-9; CDR3aa: CASSLVGGRTDTQYF
j_gene: TRBJ1-5; len: 16; v_gene: TRBV19; CDR3aa: CASRDGQALYNQPQHF
j_gene: TRBJ2-5; len: 16; v_gene: TRBV4-1; CDR3aa: CASSRTTAVPQETQYF
j_gene: TRBJ2-7; len: 14; v_gene: TRBV27; CDR3aa: CASSLYGGSYEQYF
j_gene: TRBJ1-5; len: 14; v_gene: TRBV5-1; CDR3aa: CASSLEGGWQPQHF
j_gene: TRBJ1-1; len: 23; v_gene: TRBV10-3; CDR3aa: CAISGQLTGGEVEVFRMNTEAFF
j_gene: TRBJ1-5; len: 15; v_gene: TRBV19; CDR3aa: CASLNRPFSNQPQHF
j_gene: TRBJ2-3; len: 13; v_gene: TRBV12-3/TRBV12-4; CDR3aa: CASSTSGTDTQYF
j_gene: TRBJ1-5; len: 14; v_gene: TRBV10-2; CDR3aa: CASVEVAWGQPQHF
j_gene: TRBJ2-3; len: 18; v_gene: TRBV15; CDR3aa: CATSTYYPGQGGTDTQYF
j_gene: TRBJ2-3; len: 17; v_gene: TRBV19; CDR3aa: CASAGTSGGRGTDTQYF
j_gene: TRBJ1-1; len: 14; v_gene: TRBV5-1; CDR3aa: CASHQDTPNTEAFF
j_gene: TRBJ2-7; len: 15; v_gene: TRBV7-2; CDR3aa: CASSPRGDGNYEQYF
j_gene: TRBJ2-5; len: 13; v_gene: TRBV19; CDR3aa: CASSGGTGETQYF
j_gene: TRBJ2-1; len: 15; v_gene: TRBV5-4; CDR3aa: CASSPGLALHNEQFF
j_gene: TRBJ1-3; len: 12; v_gene: TRBV29-1; CDR3aa: CSGAAAGNTIYF
j_gene: TRBJ2-3; len: 15; v_gene: TRBV4-3; CDR3aa: CASSPRWGDTDTQYF
j_gene: TRBJ1-1; len: 14; v_gene: TRBV12-5; CDR3aa: CASGPGQGSTEAFF